Listed here are 28 T cell receptor beta chains from one sample, sequenced in a study of blood T cell repertoires in COVID-19. Some clones are missing from TCRdb's copy, which holds only in-frame ones; the method was immunoSEQ multiplex PCR. Of 220,000 or so clones in the sample, about 80% are singletons; the top ten hold around 2%. The sequenced material came from peripheral blood. The receptors were sampled from a woman aged 55-70 years with acute or convalescent COVID-19.

The chain combines TRBV5-4 with TRBJ1-1, with 8 bases matching TRBD1. CDR1 and CDR2 from the germline V gene are SGHNT and YYREEE (reference sequence). J was trimmed by 5 bases and V by 3 bases; bases with no gene match: 6. The CDR3 runs 14 residues. CDR3 protein: CASSSQGARTEAFF. The CDR3 DNA follows: TGTGCCAGCAGCTCGCAGGGGGCGCGGACTGAAGCTTTCTTT. The whole variable domain, filled in from reference TRBV5-4 and TRBJ1-1, reads ETGVTQSPTHLIKTRGQQVTLRCSSQSGHNTVSWYQQALGQGPQFIFQYYREEENGRGNFPPRFSGLQFPNYSSELNVNALELDDSALYLCASSSQGARTEAFFGQGTRLTVV.

This clone was seen just once. The chain is built from TRBV13 and TRBJ2-3; 8 positions match TRBD2. CDR1 PRHDT and CDR2 FYEKMQ come from the germline V gene (reference sequence). V shed 4 bases, J shed 4 bases, and the junction held 10 bases outside the gene matches. The CDR3 loop spans 16 amino acids. The CDR3 region is CASSSPVPGGADTQYF. The CDR3 region has the DNA TGTGCCAGCAGCTCTCCCGTTCCGGGGGGGGCAGATACGCAGTATTTT.

The rearrangement links TRBV6-2 or TRBV6-3 to TRBJ2-7; weak D call: TRBD1 (5 bases). The CDR3 length is 13 residues. Germline CDR1 is MNHEY and CDR2 is SVGEGT. Trimming removed 6 bases from V and 6 bases from J, with 15 bases in between. CDR3 DNA sequence: TGTGCCAGCAGCCAGTTTCAGGGTCTCGAGCAGTACTTC. It yields the protein CASSQFQGLEQYF.

The chain links TRBV21-1 to TRBJ2-2; whether TRBD1, the table's D call, matches the DNA was not checked. TRBV21-1 is a pseudogene. The CDR3 consists of 16 residues. CDR3 sequence: CASSKGAGENTGELFF. CDR3 DNA sequence: TGTGCCAGCAGCAAAGGGGCAGGGGAGAACACCGGGGAGCTGTTTTTT.

V gene TRBV6-5 combines with J gene TRBJ2-5, with 9 nucleotides matching TRBD2. Germline loops: CDR1 MNHEY, CDR2 SVGAGI. CDR3 length: 15 amino acids. Unmatched junction bases numbered 10, after V lost 6 bases and J lost 5 bases. CDR3 amino acids: CASRRSSGAMETQYF. The CDR3 nucleotides are TGTGCCAGCAGGCGATCTAGCGGGGCGATGGAGACCCAGTACTTC.

This rearrangement joins TRBV5-4 to TRBJ2-1; D is perhaps TRBD2 (7 bases). The germline V and J ends were trimmed by 4 bases and 2 bases, with 16 bases remaining between them. The CDR3 totals 16 residues. The germline CDR1 and CDR2 sequences are SGHNT and YYREEE (reference sequence). The CDR3 DNA follows: TGTGCCAGCAGCCGATCGTGGGGGGGCACCTACAATGAGCAGTTCTTC. This codes for CASSRSWGGTYNEQFF.

The chain has TRBV30 and TRBJ1-1, with 7 bases matching TRBD1. V gave up 5 bases and J gave up 6 bases; unmatched junction bases: 9. CDR1 GTSNPN and CDR2 SVGIG come from the germline V gene (reference sequence). This CDR3 contains 13 residues. Here the CDR3 reads CAWGTGVGSEAFF. Written as DNA, the CDR3 is TGTGCCTGGGGTACAGGGGTAGGATCTGAAGCTTTCTTT.

The chain carries TRBV6-5 and TRBJ1-1, with 7 bases that match TRBD1. The CDR3 has 13 residues. The V gene end was trimmed by 6 bases and the J gene end by 5 bases; junction bases not matched to a gene: 6. Germline loops: CDR1 MNHEY, CDR2 SVGAGI. CDR3 DNA sequence: TGTGCCAGCAGGGTGACAGGGAGGACTGAAGCTTTCTTT. Translation gives CASRVTGRTEAFF.

The chain has TRBV5-6 and TRBJ1-5; D gene ambiguous. CDR1 and CDR2 from the germline V gene are SGHDT and YYEEEE. Trimming cost V 0 bases and J 7 bases, with 14 bases left between them. The CDR3 is 15 amino acids. CDR3 residues: CASSLEGVGPQPQHF. For the CDR3, the DNA is TGTGCCAGCAGCTTGGAGGGAGTGGGCCCCCAGCCCCAGCATTTT.

The chain recombines TRBV30 with TRBJ1-6; 10 nucleotides line up with TRBD1. Losses at the gene ends were 2 bases for V and 9 bases for J; bases not matched to a gene: 4. The CDR3 has 14 residues. CDR1 and CDR2 (germline): GTSNPN, SVGIG (reference sequence). For the CDR3, the DNA is TGTGCCTGGAGTACGGGACAGGGGTTTTCACCCCTCCACTTT. Its protein is CAWSTGQGFSPLHF.

In this sample, this clone turned up a few times. This sequence joins TRBV3-1 (or the pseudogene TRBV3-2) and TRBJ1-1; D ambiguous. From germline, CDR1 is LGHDT and CDR2 YNNKEL (reference sequence). The length of the CDR3 is 12 residues. The ends were cut back, 0 bases at V and 9 bases at J, with 8 bases in the middle. The CDR3 reads CASSQDEDKAFF. For the CDR3, the DNA is TGTGCCAGCAGCCAAGATGAGGATAAAGCTTTCTTT.

This sequence joins TRBV5-1 and TRBJ2-3; 7 bases align to TRBD2. The CDR3 has 15 amino acids. Trimming at V came to 1 base and at J to 4 bases, leaving 6 bases not matched to a gene. Germline lookup yields CDR1 SGHRS and CDR2 YFSETQ. CDR3 sequence (DNA): TGCGCCAGCAGCTTGCAGGGTGGGGGGGCAGATACGCAGTATTTT. Protein sequence: CASSLQGGGADTQYF.

This clone was counted a few times. The rearrangement uses TRBV5-8 and TRBJ1-2; 7 bases fit TRBD1. The CDR3 sequence is 13 residues long. Germline V gives CDR1 SGHTS, CDR2 YDEGEE. Trimming cost V 4 bases and J 4 bases; bases outside gene matches: 4. DNA for the CDR3: TGTGCCAGCAGCCCCAGGGGGAGCTATGGCTACACCTTC. Amino acid sequence: CASSPRGSYGYTF.

A single count supports this clone. The V gene is TRBV11-1, the J gene TRBJ2-2; 9 bases fit TRBD1. The CDR3 totals 16 residues. Germline V CDR1 and CDR2: SGHAT, FQDESV (reference sequence). V trimming: 5 bases; J trimming: 0 bases; junction bases outside the gene matches: 4. The CDR3 DNA sequence: TGTGCCAGCAGCCCCAGGACAGGGGCGAACACCGGGGAGCTGTTTTTT. Its protein is CASSPRTGANTGELFF.

The J gene is TRBJ1-5, the V gene TRBV2; TRBD1 aligns across 10 bases. CDR3 size: 16 residues. V lost 6 bases and J lost 2; bases outside the gene matches: 7. The V gene's germline CDR1 is SNHLY and CDR2 FYNNEI. Here the CDR3 DNA reads TGTGCCAGCAGCCAGACAGGGGGCAGGCGCAATCAGCCCCAGCATTTT. Translated: CASSQTGGRRNQPQHF.

The chain is built from TRBV6-5 and TRBJ1-3; 8 bases align to TRBD1. The CDR3 consists of 14 residues. V trimming: 6 bases; J trimming: 9 bases; junction bases outside the gene matches: 10. CDR1 and CDR2 (germline): MNHEY, SVGAGI. In DNA, the CDR3 is TGTGCCAGCAGCCCCGGACAGGGAAGCGGCACCATATATTTT. The encoded protein is CASSPGQGSGTIYF.

A few counts support this clone. The V call is TRBV7-9, the J call TRBJ2-2; 12 bases agree with TRBD1. CDR3 length: 16 residues. With V trimmed by 5 bases and J by 7 bases, 8 bases remained unmatched. The germline V gene encodes CDR1 SEHNR and CDR2 FQNEAQ (reference sequence). CDR3 in amino acids: CASSPGQGAVIGELFF. As DNA, the CDR3 is TGTGCCAGCAGCCCGGGACAGGGGGCCGTTATCGGGGAGCTGTTTTTT.

The genes are TRBV19 and TRBJ1-5, with TRBD1 as a possible D gene (6 bases). Trimming stripped 4 bases from V and 1 base from J, with 14 bases between. The CDR3 consists of 16 residues. Looked up from germline, CDR1 is LNHDA and CDR2 is SQIVND (reference sequence). The CDR3 protein is CASSTRGGPSNQPQHF. Here the CDR3 DNA reads TGTGCCAGTAGTACCCGGGGGGGGCCGAGCAATCAGCCCCAGCATTTT.

Written as DNA, the CDR3 is TGTGCCAGCAATCGGGACAGGGGTGACGAGCAGTACTTC. It encodes CASNRDRGDEQYF. The chain is built from TRBV2 and TRBJ2-7, with 10 bases aligning to TRBD1. Germline CDR1 reads SNHLY; CDR2 reads FYNNEI. Trimming removed 7 bases from V and 5 bases from J; junction bases left unmatched: 5. The CDR3 spans 13 residues.

The CDR3 loop is CASSLVLNEQFF. DNA of the CDR3: TGTGCCAGCAGTTTAGTTCTAAATGAGCAGTTCTTC. The V gene is TRBV12-3 or TRBV12-4, the J gene TRBJ2-1; D uncertain. This CDR3 is 12 amino acids long. V was pared by 1 base and J by 7 bases, with 5 bases between.

The CDR3 here is CASSSGTAQPYTF. The CDR3, as DNA: TGTGCCAGCAGTTCGGGGACAGCACAGCCCTACACTTTC. The chain carries TRBV28 and TRBJ2-6, with TRBD1 matching over 7 bases. Germline trimming cut 4 bases from V and 19 bases from J; bases unmatched to any gene: 13. The CDR3 spans 13 residues. CDR1 is MDHEN, CDR2 SYDVKM, per germline.

The chain couples TRBV2 to TRBJ1-6, with a possible D match to TRBD1 (5 bases). The CDR3 has 15 amino acids. The germline gives CDR1 SNHLY, CDR2 FYNNEI. V lost 3 bases and J lost 0, with 6 bases in between. The CDR3 sequence is CASSDRDSYNSPLHF. CDR3 nucleotide sequence: TGTGCCAGCAGTGACAGGGACTCCTATAATTCACCCCTCCACTTT.

The chain combines TRBV28 with TRBJ1-1, with 10 bases matching TRBD1. The V segment lost 5 bases and the J segment 5 bases; nucleotides outside the gene matches: 5. The germline gives CDR1 MDHEN, CDR2 SYDVKM. This CDR3 has 14 residues. The CDR3 DNA reads as TGTGCCAGCAGTACCGGACAGGGGGGAACTGAAGCTTTCTTT. This gives the protein CASSTGQGGTEAFF.

The V gene is TRBV4-2, the J gene TRBJ1-5, with D possibly TRBD1 on 6 matching bases. The CDR3 has 16 residues. CDR1 LGHNA and CDR2 YNFKEQ come from the germline V gene. The V end lost 0 bases, the J end lost 9 bases, and 18 bases lay between the germline ends. In DNA form, the CDR3 reads TGTGCCAGCAGCCAAGATTTGGAACAGGGAAAACGGCCCCAGCATTTT. It translates to CASSQDLEQGKRPQHF.

This chain connects TRBV5-8 to TRBJ2-7; 8 bases are a match to TRBD2. This CDR3 is built from 16 residues. J was trimmed by 5 bases and V by 6 bases; bases with no gene match: 16. Germline loops: CDR1 SGHTS, CDR2 YDEGEE. The CDR3 sequence is CASTSVVGTSRNEQYF. The CDR3 DNA reads as TGTGCCAGCACCTCGGTGGTAGGGACTAGTCGCAACGAGCAGTACTTC.

This sequence joins TRBV6-5 and TRBJ1-6, with D perhaps TRBD1 (5 bases). The germline V and J ends were trimmed by 0 bases and 7 bases, with 10 bases remaining between them. Germline V gene data show CDR1 as MNHEY and CDR2 as SVGAGI. This CDR3 spans 15 amino acids. CDR3 protein: CASSYSRRTNSPLHF. CDR3 coding DNA: TGTGCCAGCAGTTACTCTCGACGGACAAATTCACCCCTCCACTTT.

The chain is built from TRBV15 and TRBJ1-5, with D perhaps TRBD1 (5 bases). The V gene's germline CDR1 is LNHNV and CDR2 YYDKDF (reference sequence). CDR3 length equals 14 residues. Trimming left V 2 bases short and J 4 bases short, with 9 bases between. CDR3: CATSRSRDNQPQHF. The CDR3 bases are TGTGCCACCAGCAGAAGCAGGGATAATCAGCCCCAGCATTTT.

In this sample, this clone turned up a few times. CDR3 sequence: CASSENRVLGLVSNSPLHF. The CDR3 nucleotides read TGTGCCAGCAGTGAAAACAGGGTATTGGGGTTAGTGAGTAATTCACCCCTCCACTTT. The V call is TRBV6-1, the J call TRBJ1-6; a possible D gene is TRBD1 (6 bases). Trimming cost V 2 bases and J 6 bases, with 23 bases left between them. Per the germline V gene, CDR1 is MNHNS and CDR2 is SASEGT. The CDR3 runs to 19 residues.